The sequence of this TCR beta chain was determined in a study of blood T cells in healthy people across ages. Study-wide findings and caveats: When set beside aged donors, long-lived donors presented more naive CD4+ cells and higher diversity.

The germline V gene has CDR1 KGHDR and CDR2 SFDVKD. The J segment lost 0 bases and the V segment lost 2 bases, leaving 7 bases of the junction unmatched. The CDR3 has 19 residues. Of note for this clonotype: Its cognate antigen is unknown.

A second PCR, run for 7 to 11 cycles, used a sample-barcoded 5' primer plus a J-beta primer mix. Via MiXCR, TCRdb re-called the 5' RACE reads, giving one row per CDR3 protein. The top ten hold 25% to 30% of the sample, which has approximately 320,000 distinct CDR3 sequences, 25% to 30% seen once. This clonotype originated in a woman in her seventies in good health. V gene TRBV24-1 combines with J gene TRBJ2-6; TRBD1 aligns across 9 bases. The specimen was blood. In DNA form, the CDR3 reads TGTGCCACCAGTGATTCCTTGGGACAGGGAAGCTCTGGGGCCAACGTCCTGACTTTC. Translation: CATSDSLGQGSSGANVLTF.